The 30 T cell receptor beta chains below all came from one sample that was sequenced in a study of post-analysis software for immune sequencing data. These receptors' targets are unknown. Each TCR beta cDNA library carried unique molecular identifiers. TCRdb itself ran the PCR reads through MiXCR, one entry per CDR3 protein. The sample consists of fewer than 850,000 distinct CDR3 sequences, 46% of them appearing once. Overall study findings and caveats: TRBV5-6, TRBV5-1 and TRBV20-1 were among 4 or 5 TRBV segments more frequent in patients than controls.

Specimen: blood. The source is a girl between 10 and 17 years old with multiple sclerosis.

This clonotype came up a few times. The genes are TRBV6-5 and TRBJ1-1; D is unclear. CDR1 and CDR2 from the germline V gene are MNHEY and SVGAGI. Trimming took 7 bases from V and 2 from J, leaving 14 bases between them. The CDR3 consists of 14 residues. The CDR3 DNA reads TGTGCCAGCAAGAGAGGAAAGATTAACACTGAAGCTTTCTTT. Translation: CASKRGKINTEAFF.

This chain connects TRBV10-3 to TRBJ2-5; 7 positions match TRBD1. This CDR3 region has 14 residues. CDR1 and CDR2 (germline): ENHRY, SYGVKD. V was pared by 6 bases and J by 1 base, with 5 bases of the junction left unmatched. CDR3 protein: CAISPGTVQETQYF. The CDR3 DNA reads TGTGCCATCAGCCCCGGGACAGTCCAAGAGACCCAGTACTTC.

The genes are TRBV12-3 or TRBV12-4 and TRBJ2-1, with D possibly matching TRBD2 (5 bases). This CDR3 region has 14 residues. V shed 8 bases and J shed 9 bases, with 20 bases lying between them. The CDR3 reads CASGDSSLLIEQFF. CDR3 nucleotides: TGTGCCAGCGGAGATTCTAGCCTACTTATTGAGCAGTTCTTC.

The CDR3 protein is CASSLSPIHEQYF. The CDR3 nucleotides read TGTGCCAGCAGTTTATCCCCCATCCACGAGCAGTACTTC. The genes are TRBV12-3 or TRBV12-4 and TRBJ2-7, with D uncertain. The CDR3 runs 13 residues. Trimming took off 2 bases at V and 5 bases at J, with 10 bases between the two ends.

The chain uses TRBV7-6 and TRBJ2-7; possibly TRBD2 for D (7 bases). The CDR3 is made up of 18 amino acids. The V gene's germline CDR1 is SGHVS and CDR2 FNYEAQ. The ends were cut back, 1 base at V and 4 bases at J, with 23 bases in the middle. CDR3 in amino acids: CASSLERPPRGAAYEQYF. The CDR3 bases are TGTGCCAGCAGCTTAGAACGTCCTCCACGGGGGGCGGCTTACGAGCAGTACTTC.

This clonotype turned up a few times. The rearrangement links TRBV10-3 to TRBJ2-3, with a possible D match to TRBD1 (5 bases). CDR1 is ENHRY and CDR2 is SYGVKD in the germline V gene. The CDR3 is made up of 14 amino acids. The ends were cut back, 0 bases at V and 3 bases at J, with 7 bases in the middle. As DNA, the CDR3 is TGTGCCATCAGTGAGTCTGCAGGGACAGATACGCAGTATTTT. Translated: CAISESAGTDTQYF.

This chain connects TRBV9 to TRBJ2-7; 10 nucleotides align to TRBD2. CDR3 length equals 14 residues. Trimming took 3 bases from V and 7 from J; bases not matched to a gene: 7. CDR1 is SGDLS and CDR2 is YYNGEE in the germline V gene. CDR3 in amino acids: CASSGSGRVEEQYF. The CDR3 DNA reads as TGTGCCAGCAGCGGCAGCGGGAGGGTGGAAGAGCAGTACTTC.

This clonotype was seen only a few times. The gene calls are TRBV7-2 and TRBJ1-2; maybe TRBD1 (5 bases). Germline V CDR1 and CDR2: SGHTA, FQGNSA. Trimming removed 5 bases at V and 4 bases at J, with 14 bases between. The CDR3 extends over 14 amino acids. This CDR3 reads CASSPWDGTYGYTF. CDR3 DNA sequence: TGTGCCAGCAGCCCATGGGACGGGACCTATGGCTACACCTTC.

The chain recombines TRBV6-2 or TRBV6-3 with TRBJ2-7, with TRBD1 identical over 10 bases. The germline CDR1 and CDR2 sequences are MNHEY and SVGEGT. V lost 7 bases, J lost 3 bases, and 9 bases stayed unmatched. The CDR3 has 15 residues. CDR3 protein: CASTYSRDRGYEQYF. DNA of the CDR3: TGTGCCAGCACATATTCCCGGGACAGGGGCTACGAGCAGTACTTC.

This clonotype was counted only a few times. The rearrangement links TRBV27 to TRBJ2-7; 9 bases align to TRBD1. V lost 5 bases and J lost 0; bases outside the gene matches: 5. The CDR3 spans 15 residues. Germline CDR1 MNHEY, CDR2 SMNVEV (reference sequence). CDR3 in DNA: TGTGCCAGCAGTCCCGGGACAGGGCCCTCCTACGAGCAGTACTTC. This codes for CASSPGTGPSYEQYF.

This clonotype has only a few counts. The V call is TRBV29-1, the J call TRBJ2-5; TRBD2 matches 12 bases. The J call may be mistaken, given a closer DNA end match to TRBJ2-7. Germline CDR1 reads SQVTM; CDR2 reads ANQGSEA. The CDR3 extends over 14 amino acids. The CDR3 protein is CSVTTLAGGYEQYF. The CDR3 coding sequence is TGCAGCGTGACAACCCTAGCGGGAGGGTACGAGCAGTACTTC.

This clonotype has a handful of counts. V usage is TRBV29-1 and J usage is TRBJ2-7, with 8 bases lining up with TRBD1. This CDR3 is 15 amino acids long. Germline V gene lookup returns CDR1 SQVTM and CDR2 ANQGSEA. The trim removed 0 bases at V and 1 base at J, leaving 5 bases unmatched. In nucleotides, the CDR3 is TGCAGCGTTGAAGATCGCAGGGGGCGGTCCTACGAGCAGTACTTC. It yields the protein CSVEDRRGRSYEQYF.

The V and J genes are TRBV10-2 and TRBJ2-1; TRBD2 is a possible D gene (6 bases). V was shortened by 10 bases and J by 7 bases, with 17 bases between the two germline ends. The germline gives CDR1 WSHSY, CDR2 SAAADI. The CDR3 runs 13 residues. CDR3: CATAAGGRNEQFF. DNA for the CDR3: TGCGCCACCGCGGCAGGAGGGAGGAATGAGCAGTTCTTC.

The chain couples TRBV3-1 to TRBJ1-5; D may be TRBD1 (6 bases). Trimming shortened V by 1 base and J by 3 bases, and 7 bases separated the two germline ends. The germline gives CDR1 LGHDT, CDR2 YNNKEL (reference sequence). This CDR3 contains 14 residues. The CDR3 spells CASSQAGDNQPQHF. The CDR3, as DNA: TGTGCCAGCAGCCAAGCAGGGGACAATCAGCCCCAGCATTTT.

This chain links TRBV9 with TRBJ2-7; possible D gene TRBD1, 5 bases. The germline gives CDR1 SGDLS, CDR2 YYNGEE. The V end lost 4 bases, the J end lost 0 bases, and 14 bases lay between the germline ends. This CDR3 region has 15 residues. Here the CDR3 reads CASSLSDDSSYEQYF. DNA for the CDR3: TGTGCCAGCAGCCTCTCTGACGACAGCTCCTACGAGCAGTACTTC.

The rearrangement uses TRBV5-1 and TRBJ2-1; 8 nucleotides agree with TRBD1. The V segment lost 4 bases and the J segment 5 bases; nucleotides outside the gene matches: 11. The CDR3 totals 16 residues. The germline gives CDR1 SGHRS, CDR2 YFSETQ. This CDR3 is CASSPSPQGAHNEQFF. CDR3 DNA sequence: TGCGCCAGCAGCCCCTCCCCGCAGGGGGCCCACAATGAGCAGTTCTTC.

This clonotype was picked up one time. The chain combines TRBV21-1 with TRBJ2-7. TRBV21-1 is an annotated pseudogene. This CDR3 region has 15 residues. Here the CDR3 reads CASSKAAQDSYEQYF. In nucleotides, the CDR3 is TGTGCCAGCAGCAAAGCAGCACAGGACTCCTACGAGCAGTACTTC.

This clonotype was seen a few times. The germline gene is not matched at one end of the junction; a read error may be the cause. J is TRBJ1-2 and V is TRBV27, with TRBD1 matching 7 bases. The germline V gene has CDR1 MNHEY and CDR2 SMNVEV (reference sequence). The CDR3 has 16 amino acids. CDR3 region: CASSLLPGTATYGYTF. In DNA, the CDR3 is TGTGCCAGCAGTTTGCTCCCCGGGACAGCAACCTATGGCTACACTTTC.

There are a few counts of this clonotype. CDR3 in amino acids: CASGDYRVYDEQFF. Written as DNA, the CDR3 is TGTGCCAGCGGTGACTATCGAGTGTATGATGAGCAGTTCTTC. The genes are TRBV28 and TRBJ2-1, with D maybe TRBD2 (5 bases). Germline values: CDR1 MDHEN, CDR2 SYDVKM. The CDR3 covers 14 residues. Trimming removed 8 bases at V and 8 bases at J, with 19 bases between. The entire variable domain, with the rest obtained from reference TRBV28 and TRBJ2-1, is as follows: DVKVTQSSRYLVKRTGEKVFLECVQDMDHENMFWYRQDPGLGLRLIYFSYDVKMKEKGDIPEGYSVSREKKERFSLILESASTNQTSMYLCASGDYRVYDEQFFGPGTRLTVL.

The V and J genes are TRBV3-1 and TRBJ2-3; maybe TRBD2 (5 bases). Germline V CDR1 and CDR2: LGHDT, YNNKEL (reference sequence). The CDR3 spans 18 residues. V was trimmed by 3 bases and J by 1 base, leaving 20 bases between them. The CDR3: CASSHGHSGSLGTDTQYF. The DNA for the CDR3 is TGTGCCAGCAGCCACGGGCACAGCGGCTCGCTAGGCACAGATACGCAGTATTTT.

About this clonotype itself: One end of the junction does not line up with germline, which may come from a read error. V usage is TRBV7-7 and J usage is TRBJ2-7; D is perhaps TRBD2 (6 bases). There are 15 residues in the CDR3. Germline assignment: CDR1 SSHAT and CDR2 FNYEAQ (reference sequence). The CDR3 loop is CASSVSPGEAYEQYF. The CDR3 nucleotides read TGTGCTAGCAGCGTAAGTCCGGGAGAGGCCTACGAGCAGTACTTC. The full variable domain, rest sourced from reference TRBV7-7 and TRBJ2-7, is GAGVSQSPRYKVTKRGQDVTLRCDPISSHATLYWYQQALGQGPEFLTYFNYEAQPDKSGLPSDRFSAERPEGSISTLTIQRTEQRDSAMYRCASSVSPGEAYEQYFGPGTRLTVT.

This clonotype has a single count. The chain carries TRBV7-8 and TRBJ2-7; TRBD1 agrees at 12 bases. Matching the DNA end better, TRBJ2-5 makes the J call doubtful. CDR1 SGHVS and CDR2 FQNEAQ come from the germline V gene. CDR3 size: 16 residues. The CDR3 sequence: CASSFSGQGAFETQYF. In DNA form, the CDR3 reads TGTGCCAGCAGCTTCTCGGGACAGGGGGCTTTTGAGACCCAGTACTTC.

The CDR3 DNA reads TGTGCCAGCAGCCCCCCGGGCGTCTCAAACGAGCAGTACTTC. Its protein is CASSPPGVSNEQYF. The chain couples TRBV28 to TRBJ2-7; D not certain. Germline assignment: CDR1 MDHEN and CDR2 SYDVKM. Trimming stripped 6 bases from V and 5 bases from J, with 17 bases between. There are 14 residues in the CDR3.

The V and J genes are TRBV20-1 and TRBJ2-5; D unresolved. V lost 6 bases and J lost 0, with 8 bases in between. Per the germline V gene, CDR1 is DFQATT and CDR2 is SNEGSKA (reference sequence). The CDR3 is 12 amino acids. The CDR3 nucleotides read TGCAGTGCCTGGATGAACCAAGAGACCCAGTACTTC. Translation: CSAWMNQETQYF.

The chain is built from TRBV29-1 and TRBJ2-1, with D perhaps assigned TRBD1 or TRBD2 (7 bases each). The CDR3 runs 13 residues. CDR1 and CDR2 from the germline V gene are SQVTM and ANQGSEA. CDR3 nucleotide sequence: TGCACAGGGGGGGCGCAGTCCTACAATGAGCAGTTCTTC. Protein: CTGGAQSYNEQFF.

CDR3 sequence (DNA): TGCGCCAGCAGCTTGGAGGGCCCAAGCTCTGGGGCCAACGTCCTGACTTTC. This translates into CASSLEGPSSGANVLTF. V and J are TRBV5-1 and TRBJ2-6, with no clear D. CDR1 is SGHRS and CDR2 is YFSETQ in the germline V gene. CDR3 length: 17 amino acids. Trimming cost V 0 bases and J 0 bases, with 10 bases left between them.

The chain has TRBV5-1 and TRBJ2-5, with D tentatively TRBD1 (5 bases). There are 13 residues in the CDR3. The germline V and J ends were trimmed by 1 base and 5 bases, with 9 bases remaining between them. CDR1 is SGHRS and CDR2 is YFSETQ in the germline V gene. The DNA for the CDR3 is TGCGCCAGCAGCTTGTCACCAGGGGAGACCCAGTACTTC. This codes for CASSLSPGETQYF.

Comments on this clonotype: A clone one base away is much larger, so this may be a read error. In nucleotides, the CDR3 is TGTGCCAGCAGTCAACGGGCTATTAGCAATCAGCCCCAGCATTTT. Translation: CASSQRAISNQPQHF. This chain joins TRBV12-3 or TRBV12-4 and TRBJ1-5, with D unclear. The V gene lost 5 bases and the J gene lost 0 bases, with 11 bases spanning the gap. The CDR3 runs to 15 residues.

This clonotype was detected once. The chain links TRBV20-1 to TRBJ1-6, with 7 bases identical to TRBD1. CDR1 and CDR2 (germline): DFQATT, SNEGSKA (reference sequence). J lost 10 bases, V lost 1 base, and 4 bases had no gene match. The CDR3 consists of 13 residues. CDR3: CSARGQGLSPLHF. The CDR3 DNA follows: TGCAGTGCTAGAGGACAGGGTTTATCACCCCTCCACTTT.

This clonotype appeared many times. The chain carries TRBV6-1 and TRBJ2-7; D uncertain. CDR3 size: 9 residues. The germline gives CDR1 MNHNS, CDR2 SASEGT. V was cut by 10 bases and J by 6 bases, with 7 bases left in between. The CDR3 DNA reads TGTGCCACCGGGTCCGAGCAGTACTTC. This translates into CATGSEQYF.